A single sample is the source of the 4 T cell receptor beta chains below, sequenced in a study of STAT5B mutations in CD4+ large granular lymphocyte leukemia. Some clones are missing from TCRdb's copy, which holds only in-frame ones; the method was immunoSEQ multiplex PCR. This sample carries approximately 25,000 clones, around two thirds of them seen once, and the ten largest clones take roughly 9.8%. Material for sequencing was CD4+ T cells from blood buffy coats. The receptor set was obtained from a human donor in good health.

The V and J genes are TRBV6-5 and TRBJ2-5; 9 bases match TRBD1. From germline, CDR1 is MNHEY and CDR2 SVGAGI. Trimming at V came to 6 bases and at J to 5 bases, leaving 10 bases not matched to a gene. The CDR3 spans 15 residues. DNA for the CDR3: TGTGCCAGCAGCTCGGGGACAGGGAGGACTGAGACCCAGTACTTC. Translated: CASSSGTGRTETQYF.

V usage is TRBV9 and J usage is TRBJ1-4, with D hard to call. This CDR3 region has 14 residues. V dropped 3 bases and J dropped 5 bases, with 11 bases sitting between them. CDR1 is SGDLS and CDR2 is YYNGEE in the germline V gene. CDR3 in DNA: TGTGCCAGCAGCGCCAGATTCGAAAATGAAAAACTGTTTTTT. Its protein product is CASSARFENEKLFF.

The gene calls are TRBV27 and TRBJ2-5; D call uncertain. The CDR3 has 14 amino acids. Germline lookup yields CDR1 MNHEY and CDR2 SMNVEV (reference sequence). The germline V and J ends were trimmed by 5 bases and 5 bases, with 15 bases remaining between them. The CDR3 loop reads CASSPPTTRETQYF. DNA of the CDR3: TGTGCCAGCAGTCCCCCTACCACCAGGGAGACCCAGTACTTC.

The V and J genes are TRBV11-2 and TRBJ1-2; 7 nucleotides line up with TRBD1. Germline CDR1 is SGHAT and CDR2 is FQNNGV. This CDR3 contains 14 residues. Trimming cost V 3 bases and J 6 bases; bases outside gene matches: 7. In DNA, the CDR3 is TGTGCCAGCAGCTTGGACAGGTCGGGGAATGGCTACACCTTC. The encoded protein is CASSLDRSGNGYTF.